This T cell receptor (beta chain) was sequenced during a study of CD8+CD57+ T cells in acquired aplastic anemia (dated by TCRdb to between 2017 and 2018). Looking at the study overall: A mean of roughly 3.2 ug of DNA, ranging from roughly 0.2 to 30 ug, was extracted from sorted CD4+ and CD8+ cells.

Comment on this clonotype: Its antigen is still unknown. No clone much larger than this one lies a single base away; base qualities are absent.

Genomic DNA served as template for TCR beta VDJ combination and CDR3 sequence profiling. TCR repertoire sequencing was run on an Illumina HiSeq 2000. Per the source publication's procedure: TRBV/TRBJ rearrangement plots, CDR3 size and DJ length profiles, and Simpson's diversity index were used to evaluate the repertoires. Whichever DNA sequence was most abundant in the deep sequencing data was defined as the immunodominant clone. CDR3 amino acid sequences were screened for sharing across subjects and compared with published repertoires and the VDJdb database. The public reads were reprocessed in TCRdb via fastp at Q25 and MiXCR, keeping in-frame beta chains. Rows are combined by CDR3 protein, so each entry shows the most common genes and DNA. The V and J calls and clone size come from TCRdb's table, not from the authors' own analysis. Here the sample has 150,000 to 200,000 distinct CDR3 sequences; about 64% occur a single time. Of the sample, roughly 50% is held by the ten largest clones.

In the study, sorted CD4+ and CD8+ blood T cells from patients with severe aplastic anemia and from healthy subjects underwent deep sequencing of TCR repertoires. Ficoll-Paque density gradient centrifugation was used to isolate peripheral blood mononuclear cells. Before DNA was extracted, CD4+ and CD8+ T cells were sorted using either FACS or magnetic beads. V is clipped by 3 bases and J by 7 bases, and the sequence between their germline boundaries is 21 bases long. The CDR3 has 16 amino acids, counting the end cysteine and phenylalanine. The CDR3 DNA has 48 bases and is translated from base 1. The germline V gene sets CDR1 to ENHRY and CDR2 to SYGVKD. Results and caveats for the whole study, not just this receptor: No significant difference in CD8+ Simpson's diversity was found between patients and healthy controls (P=0.060). Although some 28 CD8+ CDR3 sequences were shared by patients and controls, these sequences appeared highly expressed in patients and within the immunodominant clones of patients.

This receptor was obtained from a human donor with severe aplastic anemia or a healthy control (not recorded which). Recombination joined TRBV10-3 with TRBJ1-1; the D gene cannot be named for sure. Sequenced input: sorted CD4+, CD8+, or CD8+CD57+ T cells (not recorded which) from PBMCs. The CDR3 region: CAISEEVNSQNDEAFF. The nucleotides read TGTGCCATCAGTGAAGAAGTAAACAGCCAGAACGATGAAGCTTTCTTT.